The sequence of this T cell receptor (beta chain) was determined in a study of T cell responses to AZD1222 COVID-19 vaccine. The study, taken as a whole, reports: Rises in breadth and depth of Spike-specific TCRs came after two AZD1222 doses.

In this sample, this clone turned up once. Its antigen is undetermined. Sequencing used immunoSEQ multiplex PCR; TCRdb keeps in-frame clones, though not all of them. The sample lists fewer than 90,000 clones, around 84% occurring once. Per the germline V gene, CDR1 is ENHRY and CDR2 is SYGVKD. The length of the CDR3 is 12 residues. V lost 8 bases, J lost 4 bases, and 10 bases lay in between. The chain has TRBV10-3 and TRBJ2-3; D unclear. The material sequenced was peripheral blood, taken 28 days after the second AZD1222 dose. The receptor was derived from an adult who received the AZD1222 COVID-19 vaccine. The CDR3 sequence is CAIRKEADTQYF. In DNA form, the CDR3 reads TGTGCCATCCGGAAGGAAGCAGATACGCAGTATTTT.